A selection of T cell receptor beta chains follows, all from one sample in a study of blood T cell repertoires in COVID-19. The method was immunoSEQ multiplex PCR; TCRdb's version includes in-frame clones alone and lacks a portion of them. The sample holds some 240,000 clones, under 90% seen once. Material: peripheral blood. Receptors originate from a man between 60 and 70 years old who had recovered from COVID-19. The conserved cysteine and the conserved F or W are not part of the CDR3 here. D genes are given only for firm matches.

TRBV5-1	TRBD2	TRBJ2-1	ASSFTSGEYNEQF
TRBV7-2	NA	TRBJ1-5	ASSLDAGVAGPQH
TRBV19	TRBD1	TRBJ2-7	ASSDPGQGAYEQY
TRBV5-1	TRBD2	TRBJ2-2	ASQRESDGAGELF
TRBV3-1/TRBV3-2	TRBD1	TRBJ1-1	ASSPPGQKYGEAF
TRBV18	TRBD2	TRBJ2-3	ASSRRTSGVTDTQY
TRBV19	NA	TRBJ2-1	ASSIAHRGNEQF
TRBV14	TRBD2	TRBJ2-2	ASSLSPFAGLAGPNTGELF
TRBV13	TRBD2	TRBJ2-3	ASSSGGGGDTQY
TRBV19	NA	TRBJ2-1	ASIPGGTHSYNEQF
TRBV11-2	NA	TRBJ2-7	ASSLTRDYEQY
TRBV5-1	TRBD1	TRBJ2-2	ASSLGDRVVTGELF
TRBV6-5	NA	TRBJ1-1	ASSYSRWRGTEAF
TRBV7-3	NA	TRBJ1-1	ASSLTDWNTEAF
TRBV25-1	TRBD1	TRBJ1-6	ASSESGTVNSPLH
TRBV3-1/TRBV3-2	NA	TRBJ2-5	ASSQVGRGQETQY
TRBV6-1	NA	TRBJ2-7	ASSDLDYLEQY
TRBV6-1	NA	TRBJ1-3	ASSVAAGPAGNTIY
TRBV2	TRBD2	TRBJ2-1	ASVGDLAGVASSYNEQF
TRBV27	TRBD1	TRBJ1-2	ASSLYPGQGDYGYT
TRBV5-1	NA	TRBJ1-1	ASSGGDRLNTEAF
TRBV5-8	TRBD1	TRBJ2-5	ASSLHRQGARETQY
TRBV29-1	TRBD1	TRBJ1-2	SVESSTGAPHGYT
TRBV7-6	NA	TRBJ2-3	ASSFNARSTDTQY
TRBV5-1	NA	TRBJ2-5	ASSLAGGAVRETQY
TRBV7-3	NA	TRBJ2-1	ASSLGQGHNNEQF
TRBV29-1	TRBD2	TRBJ2-5	SVEVAGGRETQY
TRBV2	NA	TRBJ1-4	ASRLRATNEKLF
TRBV4-2	NA	TRBJ1-2	ASSQPQGPYGYT
TRBV11-2	TRBD1	TRBJ2-1	ASSTRRPGQTYNEQF
TRBV7-2	TRBD2	TRBJ2-7	ASTDPPSGAYEQY
TRBV14	NA	TRBJ2-7	ASSQDGWQGHYEQY
TRBV28	TRBD1	TRBJ2-3	ASSYGTGGDTQY
TRBV5-1	TRBD2	TRBJ2-3	ASSSQRGAPDTQY
TRBV5-1	NA	TRBJ1-6	ASSPGASGRKTGGSPLH
TRBV9	TRBD1	TRBJ1-2	ASSVGDRPGYT
TRBV18	TRBD1	TRBJ1-1	ASSPARGLNTEAF
TRBV7-2	NA	TRBJ1-6	ASSLGQTNNSPLH
TRBV7-2	NA	TRBJ2-3	ASSLIASADTQY
TRBV18	NA	TRBJ1-1	ASSPSQNTEAF
TRBV21-1	NA	TRBJ2-7	ASSKTTPAYEQY
TRBV28	TRBD2	TRBJ2-1	ATAGTSGRAGYNEQF
TRBV5-4	TRBD1	TRBJ1-2	ASSPHRGANYGYT
TRBV20-1	TRBD1	TRBJ1-2	SASNRGNYGYT
TRBV11-2	TRBD2	TRBJ2-7	ASSLRTSASYEQY
TRBV5-1	NA	TRBJ1-6	ASSPGHNSPLH
TRBV4-3	TRBD2	TRBJ2-3	ASSQDTRLAGGRNTQY
TRBV4-1	TRBD2	TRBJ2-7	ASSQDIRGRASDEQY
TRBV3-1/TRBV3-2	TRBD1	TRBJ1-2	ASSQKIGAGGGYT
TRBV5-5	TRBD2	TRBJ2-2	ASSPVRGGRAPGELF
TRBV9	TRBD2	TRBJ2-2	ASSVEAGGWTGELF
TRBV4-1	NA	TRBJ2-4	ASSQPGLAKNIQY
TRBV3-1/TRBV3-2	NA	TRBJ1-2	ASSQGPVAGYT
TRBV25-1	TRBD1	TRBJ2-7	ASSGRGQGSSYEQY